The following is a T cell receptor (beta chain) sequence with its context. Trimming at V came to 2 bases and at J to 7 bases, leaving 8 bases not matched to a gene. The CDR3 contains 15 residues. Per the germline V gene, CDR1 is SGHRS and CDR2 is YFSETQ. 60 Vbeta and 13 Jbeta primers were used in PCR. The repertoire was sequenced with immunoSEQ multiplex PCR; TCRdb's copy has only in-frame clones and lacks some. This table holds about 160,000 clones, approximately 80% found once. These data originate in a study of cytomegalovirus exposure and HLA in healthy donors. Input material: PBMCs. The clonotype comes from a woman between 18 and 29 years old in good health and CMV-seronegative. V usage is TRBV5-1 and J usage is TRBJ2-2, with 7 bases fitting TRBD1. Here the CDR3 DNA reads TGCGCCAGCAGCTTAGAAAGGGGGCGGAGCGGGGAGCTGTTTTTT. Encoded protein: CASSLERGRSGELFF.